Listed below are T cell receptor beta chains from one sample, sequenced in a study of radiotherapy plus CTLA-4 blockade in lung cancer. Sequenced by immunoSEQ multiplex PCR; TCRdb stores in-frame clones only, minus some. The repertoire holds 81,000 or so clones, around 80% seen once, with approximately 0.8% in the top ten. Sequences were derived from peripheral blood, sampled from a patient treated with radiotherapy plus ipilimumab. Every receptor here comes from a human donor with non-small cell lung cancer who had stable disease on radiotherapy plus ipilimumab. The CDR3 runs from the conserved cysteine through the conserved F or W. D genes are given only for firm matches. Clone size appears in some rows only: once, few, many, or a class for an expanded clone.

>NA|NA|TRBV6-1|TRBJ2-2
CASSDFPTDYTGELFF
TGTGCCAGCAGTGATTTCCCAACGGACTACACCGGGGAGCTGTTTTTT
>TRBD1|NA|TRBV19|TRBJ2-2
CASSYSGTGKGGELFF
TGTGCCAGTAGCTATTCCGGGACAGGGAAGGGCGGGGAGCTGTTTTTT
>TRBD2|NA|TRBV7-3|TRBJ2-5
CASSLGGSGQETQYF
TGTGCCAGCAGCTTAGGCGGGAGTGGCCAAGAGACCCAGTACTTC
>TRBD2|NA|TRBV2|TRBJ2-1
CASSPVAGGHNEQFF
TGTGCCAGCAGCCCCGTAGCGGGGGGGCACAATGAGCAGTTCTTC
>NA|NA|TRBV10-2|TRBJ2-1
CASSDRRGRDEQFF
TGCGCCAGCAGTGATCGTCGGGGTCGGGATGAGCAGTTCTTC
>TRBD2|NA|TRBV28|TRBJ2-7
CASSLGLAGARYEQYF
TGTGCCAGCAGTTTAGGGTTAGCGGGGGCCCGCTACGAGCAGTACTTC
>NA|NA|TRBV30|TRBJ2-2
CAWNFPGHPNTGELFF
TGTGCCTGGAACTTTCCGGGACACCCCAACACCGGGGAGCTGTTTTTT
>NA|NA|TRBV2|TRBJ1-1
CASSPTVNTEAFF
TGTGCCAGCAGCCCGACAGTGAACACTGAAGCTTTCTTT
>TRBD1|NA|TRBV27|TRBJ1-5
CASSPRQGSSNQPQHF
TGTGCCAGCAGTCCCAGACAGGGGAGTAGCAATCAGCCCCAGCATTTT
>TRBD1|NA|TRBV29-1|TRBJ1-1
CSADRASRNTEAFF
TGCAGTGCTGACAGGGCGTCAAGGAACACTGAAGCTTTCTTT
>NA|NA|TRBV29-1|TRBJ2-7
CSVGIGGSAYEQYF
TGCAGCGTTGGCATCGGAGGGTCGGCCTACGAGCAGTACTTC
>NA|once|TRBV7-6|TRBJ1-1
CASSSARTVNTEAFF
TGTGCCAGCAGCTCTGCCCGGACGGTGAACACTGAAGCTTTCTTT
>TRBD1|medium-sized|TRBV28|TRBJ1-2
CASSLYSHGTGPYGYTF
TGTGCCAGCAGTTTATATTCCCACGGGACAGGGCCCTATGGCTACACCTTC
>NA|few|TRBV6-1|TRBJ1-2
CASSENFSGNGYTF
TGTGCCAGCAGTGAAAATTTTTCAGGGAATGGCTACACCTTC
>NA|NA|TRBV10-3|TRBJ1-2
CAISRQSNYGYTF
TGTGCCATCAGCCGACAATCTAACTATGGCTACACCTTC